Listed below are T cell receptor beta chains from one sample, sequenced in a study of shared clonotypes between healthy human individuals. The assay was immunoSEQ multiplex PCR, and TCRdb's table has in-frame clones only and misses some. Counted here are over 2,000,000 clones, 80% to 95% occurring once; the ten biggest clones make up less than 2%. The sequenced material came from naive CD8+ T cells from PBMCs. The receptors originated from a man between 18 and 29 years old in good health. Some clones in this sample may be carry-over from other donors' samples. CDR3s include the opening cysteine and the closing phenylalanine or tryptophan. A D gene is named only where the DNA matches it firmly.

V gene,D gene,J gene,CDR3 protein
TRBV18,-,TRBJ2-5,CASSSRLERLETQYF
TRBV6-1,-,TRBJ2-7,CASSDEGTTNSYEQYF
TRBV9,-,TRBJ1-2,CASSVADSGIYGYTF
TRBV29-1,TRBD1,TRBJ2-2,CSAKSIGGEQGILTGELFF
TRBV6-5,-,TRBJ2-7,CASSYSSETSYEQYF
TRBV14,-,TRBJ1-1,CASSHFLNTEAFF
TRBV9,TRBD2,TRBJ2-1,CASSPWTSGGRNEQFF
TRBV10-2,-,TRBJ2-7,CASSAEFTGWGSSMQYF
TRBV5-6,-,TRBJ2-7,CASSPGAGRTYEQYF
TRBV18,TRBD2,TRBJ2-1,CASSPLAAPSTNEQFF
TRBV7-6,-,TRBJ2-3,CASSSPLLDTQYF
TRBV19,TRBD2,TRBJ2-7,CASSISLAGVESYEQYF
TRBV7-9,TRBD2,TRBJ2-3,CASSPPPGTSGRGSDTQYF
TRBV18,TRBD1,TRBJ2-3,CASSPTGVPGTDTQYF
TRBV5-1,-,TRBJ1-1,CASRGEGNTEAFF
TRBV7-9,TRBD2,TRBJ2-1,CASSSMEREGYNEQFF
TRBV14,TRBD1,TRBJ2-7,CASSETDRAYEQYF
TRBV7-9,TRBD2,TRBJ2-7,CASSIGTSGSMYEQYF
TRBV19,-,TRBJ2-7,CASSISGSSYEQYF
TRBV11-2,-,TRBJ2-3,CASSSRGGTGFLDTQYF
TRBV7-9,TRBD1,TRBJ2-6,CASSNPDRAGANVLTF
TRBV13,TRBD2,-,CASSPGLAGYEQYF
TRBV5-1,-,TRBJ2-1,CASSPSTGTYNEQFF
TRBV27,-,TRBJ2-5,CASSLLGSAETQYF
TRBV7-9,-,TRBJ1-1,CASSSDRMNTEAFF
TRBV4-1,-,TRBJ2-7,CASSQSGAQGPYEQYF
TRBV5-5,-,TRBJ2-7,CASSYPGRWVREQYF
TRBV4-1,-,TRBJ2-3,CASSPRAVSTDTQYF
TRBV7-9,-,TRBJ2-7,CASSLLDRGEQYF
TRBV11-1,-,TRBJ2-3,CASSLRGTKNTDTQYF
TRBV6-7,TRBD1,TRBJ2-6,CASSLGTANSGANVLTF
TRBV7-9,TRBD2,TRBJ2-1,CASSSILAGILGEQFF
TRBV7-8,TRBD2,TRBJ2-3,CASTVSGRSITDTQYF
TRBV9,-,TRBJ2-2,CASSVVPGGTGELFF
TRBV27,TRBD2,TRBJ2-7,CASSLYQRGSYEQYF
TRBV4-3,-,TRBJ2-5,CASSQDWATQETQYF
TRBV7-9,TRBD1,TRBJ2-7,CASSLVGTGSMEQYF
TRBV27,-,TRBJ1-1,CASSPRIGTEAFF
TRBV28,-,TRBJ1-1,CASSLTDEDPEAFF
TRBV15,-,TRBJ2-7,CATSRARGLAYEQYF
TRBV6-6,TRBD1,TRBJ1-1,CASSPNPGGVGAFF
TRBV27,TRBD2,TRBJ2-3,CASGAGGPDTQYF
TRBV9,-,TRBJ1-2,CASSGGQSYGYTF
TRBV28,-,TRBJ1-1,CASSLSSEGTEAFF
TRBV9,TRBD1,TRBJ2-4,CASSDYTGVEAKNIQYF
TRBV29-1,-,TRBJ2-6,CSVDGSSSGANVLTF
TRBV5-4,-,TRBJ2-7,CASSLKGGSALGEQYF
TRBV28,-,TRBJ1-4,CASRSSGGANEKLFF
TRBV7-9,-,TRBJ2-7,CASSLSNFYEQYF
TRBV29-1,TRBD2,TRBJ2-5,CSAAPGLAAETQYF